The 25 T cell receptor beta chains presented below share a single source sample, sequenced in a study of blood T cell repertoires in COVID-19. Measured with immunoSEQ multiplex PCR; TCRdb has only the in-frame clones, and not every one. The table shows 55,000 to 90,000 clones, with roughly 86% occurring only once. What was sequenced was peripheral blood. The source is a man between 65 and 85 years old with active COVID-19.

This clone was counted only a few times. The V gene is TRBV28, the J gene TRBJ2-7; 9 bases fit TRBD1. The CDR3 loop spans 14 amino acids. V was clipped by 7 bases and J by 5 bases; unmatched bases: 9. CDR1 and CDR2 (germline): MDHEN, SYDVKM. The CDR3 sequence: CASTAMGQGDEQYF. The CDR3 bases are TGTGCCAGCACCGCGATGGGACAGGGCGACGAGCAGTACTTC.

The genes are TRBV5-4 and TRBJ2-3; TRBD2 might be the D (6 bases). V lost 4 bases to trimming and J lost 1 base, with 10 bases between them. Germline lookup yields CDR1 SGHNT and CDR2 YYREEE (reference sequence). The CDR3 runs to 14 residues. The chain's CDR3 is CASSARGGTDTQYF. The DNA for the CDR3 is TGTGCCAGCAGCGCCCGCGGGGGCACAGATACGCAGTATTTT.

This clone was observed a single time. The chain uses TRBV13 and TRBJ1-1; 7 bases fit TRBD1. Trimming cost V 5 bases and J 3 bases; bases outside gene matches: 9. CDR3 length equals 15 residues. Germline CDR1 and CDR2: PRHDT and FYEKMQ (reference sequence). Written as DNA, the CDR3 is TGTGCCAGCAGCACCAGGACAGGATGGGACACTGAAGCTTTCTTT. Amino acid sequence: CASSTRTGWDTEAFF.

This clone showed up just once. The chain combines TRBV14 with TRBJ2-2; D may be TRBD2 (7 bases). V lost 4 bases, J lost 0 bases, and 12 bases lay in between. The CDR3 runs to 16 residues. CDR1 is SGHDN and CDR2 is FVKESK in the germline V gene. The CDR3 DNA follows: TGTGCCAGCAGCCCGTGGGGGGGGCCGAACACCGGGGAGCTGTTTTTT. This translates into CASSPWGGPNTGELFF. The full variable domain, rest sourced from reference TRBV14 and TRBJ2-2, is EAGVTQFPSHSVIEKGQTVTLRCDPISGHDNLYWYRRVMGKEIKFLLHFVKESKQDESGMPNNRFLAERTGGTYSTLKVQPAELEDSGVYFCASSPWGGPNTGELFFGEGSRLTVL.

Only a few counts were recorded for this clone. The chain recombines TRBV28 with TRBJ1-5; D is possibly TRBD1 (5 bases). Germline V gives CDR1 MDHEN, CDR2 SYDVKM. There are 12 residues in the CDR3. The V end lost 6 bases, the J end lost 7 bases, and 10 bases lay between the germline ends. The CDR3 region has the DNA TGTGCCAGCAGCCCGGGGGGACAGCCCCAGCATTTT. Amino acids: CASSPGGQPQHF. The whole variable domain, filled in from reference TRBV28 and TRBJ1-5, reads DVKVTQSSRYLVKRTGEKVFLECVQDMDHENMFWYRQDPGLGLRLIYFSYDVKMKEKGDIPEGYSVSREKKERFSLILESASTNQTSMYLCASSPGGQPQHFGDGTRLSIL.

The chain links TRBV19 to TRBJ1-1; D gene unclear. V shed 6 bases and J shed 0 bases, with 8 bases lying between them. The germline V gene encodes CDR1 LNHDA and CDR2 SQIVND (reference sequence). The CDR3 covers 13 residues. The CDR3, as DNA: TGTGCCAGTAGGAGGGAGTTGAACACTGAAGCTTTCTTT. Amino acids: CASRRELNTEAFF.

The V gene is TRBV3-1 (or the pseudogene TRBV3-2), the J gene TRBJ1-4; weak D call: TRBD1 (6 bases). V was clipped by 4 bases and J by 7 bases, with 13 bases between them. The CDR3 runs to 14 residues. CDR1 and CDR2 (germline): LGHDT, YNNKEL (reference sequence). The CDR3 bases are TGTGCCAGCAGCCCAATGGCCAGGGGTGAAAAACTGTTTTTT. It specifies CASSPMARGEKLFF.

The chain employs TRBV24-1 and TRBJ2-5, with a possible D match to TRBD1 (6 bases). The V and J ends lost 4 bases and 2 bases respectively, with 13 bases between them. This CDR3 comprises 15 residues. Germline loops: CDR1 KGHDR, CDR2 SFDVKD. CDR3 DNA sequence: TGTGCCACCAGTGACCCACAGGGTCCTCAAGAGACCCAGTACTTC. Its protein product is CATSDPQGPQETQYF.

The table lists this clone with a count of one. This rearrangement joins TRBV18 to TRBJ1-3; D perhaps matches TRBD1 (6 bases). The germline V and J ends were trimmed by 3 bases and 2 bases, with 17 bases remaining between them. Germline CDR1 is KGHSH and CDR2 is LQKENI. This CDR3 has 17 amino acids. The CDR3 reads CASSPLGTSGPGNTIYF. The CDR3 nucleotides are TGTGCCAGCTCACCCCTCGGGACATCCGGCCCTGGAAACACCATATATTTT.

The rearrangement links TRBV28 to TRBJ1-2, with 8 bases matching TRBD1. Looked up from germline, CDR1 is MDHEN and CDR2 is SYDVKM. The V and J ends lost 3 bases and 3 bases, in that order; junction bases with no gene match: 6. The CDR3 runs 15 residues. In nucleotides, the CDR3 is TGTGCCAGCAGTTTGACCAGGGGGCTCGACTATGGCTACACCTTC. This gives the protein CASSLTRGLDYGYTF.

V gene TRBV7-2 combines with J gene TRBJ2-3, with 8 bases lining up with TRBD2. Unmatched junction bases numbered 10, after V lost 1 base and J lost 1 base. The CDR3 is 18 amino acids. Germline assignment: CDR1 SGHTA and CDR2 FQGNSA. This CDR3 is CASSLERSSGPRTDTQYF. CDR3 coding DNA: TGTGCCAGCAGCTTAGAACGGTCTAGCGGGCCACGCACAGATACGCAGTATTTT.

The V gene is TRBV7-3, the J gene TRBJ2-1, with 8 bases lining up with TRBD2. CDR1 is SGHTA, CDR2 FQGTGA, per germline. The CDR3 loop spans 14 amino acids. V lost 5 bases to trimming and J lost 9 bases; unmatched junction nucleotides: 9. The CDR3 sequence is CASSPRGSGTEQFF. DNA of the CDR3: TGTGCCAGCAGCCCCCGGGGTAGCGGGACTGAGCAGTTCTTC.

The chain recombines TRBV4-3 with TRBJ2-3; 12 nucleotides match TRBD2. This CDR3 is 15 amino acids long. With V trimmed by 4 bases and J by 1 base, 0 bases remained unmatched. Germline-derived CDR1 and CDR2 are LGHNA and YSLEER. CDR3: CASSRLAGGTDTQYF. The CDR3 nucleotides are TGCGCCAGCAGCCGACTAGCGGGAGGCACAGATACGCAGTATTTT.

The rearrangement joins TRBV7-9 to TRBJ1-6, with D possibly being TRBD1 (5 bases). Trimming removed 1 base at V and 6 bases at J, with 7 bases between. The CDR3 totals 14 residues. Germline V CDR1 and CDR2: SEHNR, FQNEAQ (reference sequence). CDR3 amino acids: CASSLDDSNSPLHF. CDR3 in DNA: TGTGCCAGCAGCTTAGATGACAGTAATTCACCCCTCCACTTT.

The chain is built from TRBV11-3 and TRBJ2-7, with D tentatively TRBD2 (5 bases). Deletions cut 4 bases from V and 3 bases from J, with 10 bases between. The CDR3 extends over 13 amino acids. CDR1 is SGHNT, CDR2 YENEEA, per germline. CDR3 loop: CASSSGSGYEQYF. For the CDR3, the DNA is TGTGCCAGCAGCTCGGGGAGCGGCTACGAGCAGTACTTC.

V is TRBV5-5 and J is TRBJ2-1; 10 bases are shared with TRBD2. The trim removed 4 bases at V and 7 bases at J, leaving 11 bases unmatched. This CDR3 region has 16 residues. The germline CDR1 and CDR2 sequences are SGHKS and YYEKEE (reference sequence). DNA of the CDR3: TGTGCCAGCAGCCCCAACAGCGGGAGGGTCGGGAATGAGCAGTTCTTC. Its protein is CASSPNSGRVGNEQFF.

The chain couples TRBV6-2 or TRBV6-3 to TRBJ2-5; weak D call: TRBD2 (6 bases). Germline CDR1 is MNHEY and CDR2 is SVGEGT. The CDR3 contains 15 residues. The V and J ends lost 5 bases and 7 bases respectively, with 20 bases between them. The CDR3 sequence is CASSDGAGTTRTQYF. CDR3 sequence (DNA): TGTGCCAGCAGTGACGGGGCGGGAACCACCAGGACCCAGTACTTC.

J is TRBJ2-2 and V is TRBV25-1, with 7 bases matching TRBD2. The length of the CDR3 is 16 residues. V shed 0 bases and J 5 bases; nucleotides not matched to a gene: 6. Germline V lookup: CDR1 MGHDK, CDR2 SYGVNS. DNA of the CDR3: TGTGCCAGCAGTGAATATTTCAGGGAGGGAACCGGGGAGCTGTTTTTT. It is translated as CASSEYFREGTGELFF.

The rearrangement uses TRBV12-3 or TRBV12-4 and TRBJ1-2, with 8 bases identical to TRBD1. The ends lost 6 bases at V and 7 bases at J; junction bases unmatched: 7. The length of the CDR3 is 13 residues. This CDR3 reads CASRLIDRGGYTF. CDR3 in DNA: TGTGCCAGCAGATTAATCGACAGGGGTGGCTACACCTTC.

The genes are TRBV4-1 and TRBJ2-7, with D possibly matching TRBD2 (6 bases). Germline loops: CDR1 MGHRA, CDR2 YSYEKL. The V and J ends lost 4 bases and 6 bases respectively, with 19 bases between them. The CDR3 has 15 residues. CDR3 DNA sequence: TGCGCCAGCAGCCCGGGCCGGGACCCAGCGGGCGAGCAGTACTTC. Translation gives CASSPGRDPAGEQYF.

This rearrangement joins TRBV4-3 to TRBJ1-4, with 11 nucleotides matching TRBD1. CDR1 is LGHNA, CDR2 YSLEER, per germline. CDR3 length equals 15 residues. J gave up 8 bases and V 4 bases, and 6 bases lay outside the gene matches. CDR3: CASSRGQGDSEKLFF. For the CDR3, the DNA is TGCGCCAGCAGCCGGGGACAGGGGGATTCGGAAAAACTGTTTTTT.

This chain uses TRBV7-3 with TRBJ2-3; tentative D call: TRBD2 (6 bases). This CDR3 region has 14 residues. V was trimmed by 1 base and J by 6 bases, leaving 11 bases between them. Per the germline V gene, CDR1 is SGHTA and CDR2 is FQGTGA. The CDR3: CASSLKEGGDTQYF. The CDR3 DNA follows: TGTGCCAGCAGCTTAAAGGAGGGCGGGGATACGCAGTATTTT.

The genes are TRBV5-8 and TRBJ2-1; tentatively, D is TRBD1 (5 bases). V lost 3 bases, J lost 2 bases, and 12 bases lay in between. This CDR3 contains 15 residues. The V gene's germline CDR1 is SGHTS and CDR2 YDEGEE. The CDR3 loop reads CASSWGRATYNEQFF. The CDR3 DNA reads as TGTGCCAGCAGCTGGGGCCGGGCCACCTACAATGAGCAGTTCTTC.

The V and J genes are TRBV24-1 and TRBJ2-2; a weak D match, TRBD1 (5 bases). V dropped 5 bases and J dropped 6 bases, with 21 bases sitting between them. The CDR3 consists of 17 residues. CDR1 and CDR2 from the germline V gene are KGHDR and SFDVKD. CDR3 in DNA: TGTGCCACCAGTGGAACAGGTCAGGACCATCGGTCCGGGGAGCTGTTTTTT. Translating gives CATSGTGQDHRSGELFF.

The chain joins TRBV7-8 to TRBJ2-7; 7 nucleotides line up with TRBD1. This CDR3 region has 14 residues. The trim removed 1 base at V and 7 bases at J, leaving 7 bases unmatched. The germline V gene encodes CDR1 SGHVS and CDR2 FQNEAQ. CDR3 loop: CASSLGTGRAEQYF. DNA for the CDR3: TGTGCCAGCAGCTTAGGGACAGGTAGGGCAGAGCAGTACTTC.